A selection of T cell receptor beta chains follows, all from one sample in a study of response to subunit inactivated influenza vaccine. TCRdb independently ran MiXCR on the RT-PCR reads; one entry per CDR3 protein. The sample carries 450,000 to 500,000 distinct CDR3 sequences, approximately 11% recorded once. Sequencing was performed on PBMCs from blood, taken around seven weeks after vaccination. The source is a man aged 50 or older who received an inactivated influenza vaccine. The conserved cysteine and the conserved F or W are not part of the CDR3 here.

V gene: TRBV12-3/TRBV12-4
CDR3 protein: ASRPGTSGWETQY

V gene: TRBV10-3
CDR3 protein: ATEAAVQETQY

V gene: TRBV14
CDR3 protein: ASSPRQGAIYEQY

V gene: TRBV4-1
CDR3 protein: ASSGSRRADGVSGAF

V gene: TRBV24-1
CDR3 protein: ATSDNTRHHEQF

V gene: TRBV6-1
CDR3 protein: ASKRAAGNSYEQY

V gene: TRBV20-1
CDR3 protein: SAVKISGEGEQY

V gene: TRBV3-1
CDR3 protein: ASSQPSGSGGPSRTDTQY

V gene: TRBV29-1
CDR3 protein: SIRDRGAQQY

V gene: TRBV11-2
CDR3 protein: ASSRPSQETQY

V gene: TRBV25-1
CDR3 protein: ASSDLGSGSTDTQY

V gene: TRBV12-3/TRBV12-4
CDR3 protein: ASSLGRWVQETQY

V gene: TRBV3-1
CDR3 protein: ASSLSSGGARTGELF

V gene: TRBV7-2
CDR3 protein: ASSHEVLKPSYEQY

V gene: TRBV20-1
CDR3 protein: SAAFDSNQPQH

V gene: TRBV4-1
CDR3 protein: ASSQGTDNYGYT

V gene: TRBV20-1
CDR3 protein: SARDPLGGGYNEQF

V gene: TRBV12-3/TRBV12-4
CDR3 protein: ASSLGTVQPQH

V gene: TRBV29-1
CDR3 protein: SGGGVYNEQF

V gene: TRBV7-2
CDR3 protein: ASSFILAGVDTQY

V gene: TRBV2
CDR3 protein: ASSGNWDGKTKNIQY

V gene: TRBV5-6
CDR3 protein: ASTLDRGLQRGTEAF

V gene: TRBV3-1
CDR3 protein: ASSQTPAVSYEQY

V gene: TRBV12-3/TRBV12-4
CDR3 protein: ASSLQPYTEAF

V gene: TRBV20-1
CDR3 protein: SARPGTGPYGYT

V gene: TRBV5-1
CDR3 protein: ASSLPGQGYGALDNEQF

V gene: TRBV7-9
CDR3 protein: ASSGPSEQF

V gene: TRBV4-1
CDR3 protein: ASRQFHYSNQPQH

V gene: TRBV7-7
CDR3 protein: ASSFRREANEQF

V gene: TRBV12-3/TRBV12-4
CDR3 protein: ASSLARFGGEFGYT

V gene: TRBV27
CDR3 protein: ASTLTSGANVLT

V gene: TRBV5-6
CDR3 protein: ASSSLGGAGYNEQF

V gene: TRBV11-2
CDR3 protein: ASSSLAGSLIIDTQY

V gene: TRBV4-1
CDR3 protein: ASSQFIRGFYEQY

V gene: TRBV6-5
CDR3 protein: ASSSSGSNEQY

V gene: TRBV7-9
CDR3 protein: ASSRTGGADTQY

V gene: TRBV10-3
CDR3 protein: AIRPGLAGNTGELF

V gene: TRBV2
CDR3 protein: AKSRGAGERY

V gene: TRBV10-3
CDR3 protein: AISRDTDQPQH

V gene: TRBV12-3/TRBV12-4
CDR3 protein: ASSSPDRNTGELF

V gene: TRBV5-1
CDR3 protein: ASNKDYSYTEAF

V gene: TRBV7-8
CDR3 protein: ASAKAGQLSNQPQH